This T cell receptor (beta chain) was sequenced during a study of T cells in localized non-small cell lung cancer. Study conclusions and caveats: Of the tissues analyzed, uninvolved adjacent lung showed maximal T cell clonality, greater than tumor. Patients showing higher blood T cell density tended to see longer overall survival. Heterogeneity within the tumor remains possible, as just one region underwent sequencing.

With 0 bases removed from V and 6 bases from J, the gap between germline ends came to 14 bases. The CDR3 runs to 15 residues. Repertoires were generated with immunoSEQ multiplex PCR, while TCRdb's copy carries only in-frame clones and drops some. The sample includes approximately 32,000 clones, roughly 87% seen only once; the top ten take roughly 17%. On this clone: Its antigen is currently unknown.

Sequencing was performed on peripheral blood, taken before any cancer treatment. The TCR originated in a male donor older than 55 with stage III squamous cell lung carcinoma. This rearrangement joins TRBV23-1 to TRBJ1-2; possibly TRBD1 for D (6 bases). TRBV23-1 is given ORF status, its function remaining uncertain. The CDR3 loop reads CASSQSESGQNGYTF. DNA for the CDR3: TGCGCCAGCAGTCAATCTGAGTCCGGACAGAATGGCTACACCTTC.